This TCR beta chain was sequenced during a study of blood T cell repertoires in COVID-19. Across the study: Material from acute and convalescent COVID-19 was sourced from the United States, Italy and Spain.

Between the trimmed V and J ends, which lost 2 bases and 2 bases, there was a span of 9 bases. CDR1 and CDR2 (germline): KGHSH, LQKENI. The CDR3 contains 14 residues. As originally analysed: Scientists estimated how many nucleated cells there were by amplifying reference gene primers. The table came from immunoSEQ multiplex PCR; TCRdb's copy has only in-frame clones and leaves some out. The DNA was the basis for D and trimming; V, J and clone size are from that table. The sample lists about 270,000 clones; approximately 85% were seen once. Sequencing was carried out using peripheral blood. This clonotype was sampled from a woman aged 70-85 years with acute or convalescent COVID-19. This chain uses TRBV18 with TRBJ1-1; D gene unclear. The CDR3: CASSPGQSNTEAFF. The CDR3 DNA sequence: TGTGCCAGCTCACCAGGGCAGAGCAACACTGAAGCTTTCTTT.